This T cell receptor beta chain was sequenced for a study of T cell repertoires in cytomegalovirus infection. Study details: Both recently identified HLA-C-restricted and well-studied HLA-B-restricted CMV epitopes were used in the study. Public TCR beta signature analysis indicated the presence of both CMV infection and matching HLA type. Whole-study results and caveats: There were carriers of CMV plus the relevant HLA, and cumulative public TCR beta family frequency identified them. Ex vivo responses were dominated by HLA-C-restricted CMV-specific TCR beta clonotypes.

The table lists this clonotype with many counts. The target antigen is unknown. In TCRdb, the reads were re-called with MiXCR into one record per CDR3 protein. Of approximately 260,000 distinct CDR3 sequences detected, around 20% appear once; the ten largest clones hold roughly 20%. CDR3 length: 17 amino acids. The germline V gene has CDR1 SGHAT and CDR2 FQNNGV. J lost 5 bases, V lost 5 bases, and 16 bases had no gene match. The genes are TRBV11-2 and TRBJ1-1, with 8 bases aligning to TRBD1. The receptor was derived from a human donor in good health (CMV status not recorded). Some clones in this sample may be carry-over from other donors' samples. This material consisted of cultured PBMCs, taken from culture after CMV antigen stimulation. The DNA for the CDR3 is TGTGCCAGCAGCCCGGACAGGGTGGTACGACGGGGGACTGAAGCTTTCTTT. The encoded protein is CASSPDRVVRRGTEAFF.